The 5 T cell receptor beta chains below all came from one sample that was sequenced in a study of blood T cell repertoires in COVID-19. The repertoire was sequenced with immunoSEQ multiplex PCR; TCRdb's copy has only in-frame clones and lacks some. The top ten hold approximately 6.9% of the sample, which has about 200,000 clones, 80% seen once. Sequencing was carried out using peripheral blood. The receptors originated from a man in his fifties or sixties with acute or convalescent COVID-19.

The rearrangement uses TRBV19 and TRBJ1-1; D might be TRBD1 (6 bases). Germline values: CDR1 LNHDA, CDR2 SQIVND (reference sequence). V gave up 3 bases and J gave up 4 bases, with 9 bases separating them. The CDR3 runs 13 residues. DNA for the CDR3: TGTGCCAGTAGTATTGGACAGACCACTGAAGCTTTCTTT. It codes for CASSIGQTTEAFF.

J is TRBJ2-7 and V is TRBV19; TRBD1 aligns across 7 bases. The CDR3 extends over 14 amino acids. The germline gives CDR1 LNHDA, CDR2 SQIVND (reference sequence). V lost 5 bases, J lost 4 bases, and 8 bases stayed unmatched. CDR3 region: CASSLQGSPYEQYF. The CDR3 DNA reads as TGTGCCAGTAGTCTACAGGGGAGCCCGTACGAGCAGTACTTC.

The chain combines TRBV6-6 with TRBJ2-4; 11 positions match TRBD2. Unmatched junction bases numbered 13, after V lost 8 bases and J lost 7 bases. The CDR3 extends over 16 amino acids. Germline lookup yields CDR1 MNHNY and CDR2 SVGAGI (reference sequence). For the CDR3, the DNA is TGTGCCAGCGGCTCCGAACAGACTAGCGGGGTTAACATTCAGTACTTC. This translates into CASGSEQTSGVNIQYF.

In nucleotides, the CDR3 is TGTGCCAGCACGAGGGGAGGCTCAGATACGCAGTATTTT. Protein product: CASTRGGSDTQYF. V and J are TRBV9 and TRBJ2-3; D might be TRBD2 (6 bases). Trimming cost V 6 bases and J 4 bases, with 12 bases left between them. Germline values: CDR1 SGDLS, CDR2 YYNGEE. This CDR3 spans 13 amino acids.

For the CDR3, the DNA is TGCGCCAGCAGTGACGGGACAGGGGTACAAGAGACCCAGTACTTC. This sequence encodes CASSDGTGVQETQYF. J is TRBJ2-5 and V is TRBV10-1; 10 bases are shared with TRBD1. V gave up 3 bases and J gave up 2 bases; unmatched junction bases: 3. The germline V gene has CDR1 WNHNN and CDR2 SYGVQD (reference sequence). The CDR3 loop spans 15 amino acids.